This T cell receptor beta chain came from a study of high-grade serous ovarian cancer treatment subgroups. The tumor samples were collected prior to definitive surgery or chemotherapy. Sequencing was performed with immunoSEQ multiplex PCR; in TCRdb, only in-frame clones are kept and a portion is missing. The sample contains 30,000 to 40,000 clones, about 80% of which appear only once. CDR1 and CDR2 from the germline V gene are LNHDA and SQIVND (reference sequence). V was pared by 7 bases and J by 5 bases, with 6 bases between. The CDR3 is made up of 11 amino acids. This clone has more than one count but fewer than ten.

The receptor's source is a human donor with high-grade serous ovarian cancer. Sequenced input: tumor tissue. The chain joins TRBV19 to TRBJ2-1, with unresolved D. The CDR3 protein is CASKANNEQFF. The CDR3 bases are TGTGCCAGTAAAGCAAACAATGAGCAGTTCTTC.